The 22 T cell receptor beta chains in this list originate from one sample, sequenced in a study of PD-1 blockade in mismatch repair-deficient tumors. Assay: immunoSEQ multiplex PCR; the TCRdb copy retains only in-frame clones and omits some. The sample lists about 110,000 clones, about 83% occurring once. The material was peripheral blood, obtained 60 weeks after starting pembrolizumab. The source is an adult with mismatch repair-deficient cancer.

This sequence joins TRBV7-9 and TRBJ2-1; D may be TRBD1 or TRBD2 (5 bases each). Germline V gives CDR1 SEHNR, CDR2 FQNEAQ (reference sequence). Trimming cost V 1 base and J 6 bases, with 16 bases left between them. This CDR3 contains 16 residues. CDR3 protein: CASSLGFRDGPNEQFF. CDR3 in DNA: TGTGCCAGCAGCTTAGGATTCCGGGACGGACCCAATGAGCAGTTCTTC.

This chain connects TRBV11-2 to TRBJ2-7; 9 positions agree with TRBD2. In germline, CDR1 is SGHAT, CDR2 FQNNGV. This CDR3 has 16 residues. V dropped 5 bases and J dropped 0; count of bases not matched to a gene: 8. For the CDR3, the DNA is TGTGCCAGCAGCCTCCGGGGACTAGCAGCCTCCTACGAGCAGTACTTC. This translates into CASSLRGLAASYEQYF.

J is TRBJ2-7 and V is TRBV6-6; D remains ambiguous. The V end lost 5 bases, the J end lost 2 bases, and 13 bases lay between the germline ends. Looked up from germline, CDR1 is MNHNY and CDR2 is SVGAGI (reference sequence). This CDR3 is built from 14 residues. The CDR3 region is CASSIGRSTYEQYF. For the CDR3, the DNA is TGTGCCAGCAGTATCGGACGGTCGACCTACGAGCAGTACTTC.

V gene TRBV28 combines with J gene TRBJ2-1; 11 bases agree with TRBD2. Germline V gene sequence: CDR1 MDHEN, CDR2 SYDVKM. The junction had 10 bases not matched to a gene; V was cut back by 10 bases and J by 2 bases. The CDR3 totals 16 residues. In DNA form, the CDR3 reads TGTGCCACGAGTACAACTAGCGGGAGCCCCTACAATGAGCAGTTCTTC. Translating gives CATSTTSGSPYNEQFF. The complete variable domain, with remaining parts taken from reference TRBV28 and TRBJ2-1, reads DVKVTQSSRYLVKRTGEKVFLECVQDMDHENMFWYRQDPGLGLRLIYFSYDVKMKEKGDIPEGYSVSREKKERFSLILESASTNQTSMYLCATSTTSGSPYNEQFFGPGTRLTVL.

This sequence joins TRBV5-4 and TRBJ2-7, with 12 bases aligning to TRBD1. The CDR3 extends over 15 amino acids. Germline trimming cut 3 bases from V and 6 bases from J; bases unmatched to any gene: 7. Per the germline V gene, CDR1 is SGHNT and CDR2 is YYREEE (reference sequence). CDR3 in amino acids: CASSWSGTGGSEQYF. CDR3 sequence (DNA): TGTGCCAGCAGCTGGTCCGGGACAGGGGGCTCCGAGCAGTACTTC.

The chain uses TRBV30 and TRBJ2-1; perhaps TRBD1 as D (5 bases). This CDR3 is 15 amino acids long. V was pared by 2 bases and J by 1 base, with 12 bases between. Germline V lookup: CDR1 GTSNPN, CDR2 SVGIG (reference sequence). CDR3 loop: CAWSPIKGSYNEQFF. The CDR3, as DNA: TGTGCCTGGAGTCCCATAAAGGGGTCCTACAATGAGCAGTTCTTC. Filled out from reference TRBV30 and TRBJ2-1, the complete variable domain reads SQTIHQWPATLVQPVGSPLSLECTVEGTSNPNLYWYRQAAGRGLQLLFYSVGIGQISSEVPQNLSASRPQDRQFILSSKKLLLSDSGFYLCAWSPIKGSYNEQFFGPGTRLTVL.

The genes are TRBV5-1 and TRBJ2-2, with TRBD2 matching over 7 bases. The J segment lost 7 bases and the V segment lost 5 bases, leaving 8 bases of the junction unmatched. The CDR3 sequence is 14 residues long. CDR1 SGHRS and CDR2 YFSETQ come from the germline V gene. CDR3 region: CASSGGGSGGELFF. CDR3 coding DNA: TGCGCCAGCAGTGGTGGCGGGAGTGGCGGGGAGCTGTTTTTT.

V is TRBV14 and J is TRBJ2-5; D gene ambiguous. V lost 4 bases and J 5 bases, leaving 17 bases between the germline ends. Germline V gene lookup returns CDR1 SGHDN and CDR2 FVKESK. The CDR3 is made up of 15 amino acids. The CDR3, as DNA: TGTGCCAGCAGCCTCCGACCCGAGTCGAGGGAGACCCAGTACTTC. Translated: CASSLRPESRETQYF.

In nucleotides, the CDR3 is TGTGCCAGTAGTACTAGGGGTGACACTGAAGCTTTCTTT. Translation gives CASSTRGDTEAFF. The rearrangement links TRBV19 to TRBJ1-1; D might be TRBD1 (5 bases). The CDR3 is made up of 13 amino acids. CDR1 and CDR2 from the germline V gene are LNHDA and SQIVND (reference sequence). Trimming left V 4 bases short and J 3 bases short, with 9 bases between.

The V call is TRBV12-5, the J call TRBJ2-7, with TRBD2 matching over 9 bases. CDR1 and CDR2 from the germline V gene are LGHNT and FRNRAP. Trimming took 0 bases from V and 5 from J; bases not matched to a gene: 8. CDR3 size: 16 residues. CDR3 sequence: CASGLVFSGSPNEQYF. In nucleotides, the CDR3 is TGTGCTAGTGGTTTGGTTTTTAGCGGGAGCCCCAACGAGCAGTACTTC.

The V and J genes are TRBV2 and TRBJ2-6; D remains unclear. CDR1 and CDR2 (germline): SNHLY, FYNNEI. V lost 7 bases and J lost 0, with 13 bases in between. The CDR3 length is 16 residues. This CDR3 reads CASTLGRSSGANVLTF. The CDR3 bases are TGTGCCAGCACATTAGGACGGAGCTCTGGGGCCAACGTCCTGACTTTC.

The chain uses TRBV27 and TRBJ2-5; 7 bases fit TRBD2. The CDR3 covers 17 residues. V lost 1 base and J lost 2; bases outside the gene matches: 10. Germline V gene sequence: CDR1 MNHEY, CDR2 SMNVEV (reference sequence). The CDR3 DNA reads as TGTGCCAGCAGTTTATGGGCTCTAGCGGATAGACAAGAGACCCAGTACTTC. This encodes CASSLWALADRQETQYF.

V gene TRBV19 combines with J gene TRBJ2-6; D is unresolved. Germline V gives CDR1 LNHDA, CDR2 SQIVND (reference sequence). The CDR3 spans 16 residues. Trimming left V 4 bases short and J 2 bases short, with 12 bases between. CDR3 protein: CASSTPFGAGANVLTF. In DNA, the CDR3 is TGTGCCAGTAGTACACCCTTCGGCGCTGGGGCCAACGTCCTGACTTTC.

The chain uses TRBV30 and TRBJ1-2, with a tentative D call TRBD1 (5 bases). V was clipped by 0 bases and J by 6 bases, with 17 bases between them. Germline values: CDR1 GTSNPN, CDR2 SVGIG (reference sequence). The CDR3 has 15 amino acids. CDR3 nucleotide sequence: TGTGCCTGGAGTGTATCGGATACCCGGGGACATGGCTACACCTTC. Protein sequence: CAWSVSDTRGHGYTF.

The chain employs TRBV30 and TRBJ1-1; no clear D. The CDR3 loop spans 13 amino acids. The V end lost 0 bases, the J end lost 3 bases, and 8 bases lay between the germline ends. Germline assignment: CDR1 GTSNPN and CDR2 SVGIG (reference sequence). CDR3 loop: CAWSVSGHTEAFF. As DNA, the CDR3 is TGTGCCTGGAGTGTAAGTGGGCACACTGAAGCTTTCTTT.

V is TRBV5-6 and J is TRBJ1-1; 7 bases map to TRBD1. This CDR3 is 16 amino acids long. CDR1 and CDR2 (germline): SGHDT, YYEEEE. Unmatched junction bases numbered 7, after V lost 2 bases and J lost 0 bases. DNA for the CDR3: TGTGCCAGCAGCTTTTTCCAGGGGGGGATGAACACTGAAGCTTTCTTT. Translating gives CASSFFQGGMNTEAFF.

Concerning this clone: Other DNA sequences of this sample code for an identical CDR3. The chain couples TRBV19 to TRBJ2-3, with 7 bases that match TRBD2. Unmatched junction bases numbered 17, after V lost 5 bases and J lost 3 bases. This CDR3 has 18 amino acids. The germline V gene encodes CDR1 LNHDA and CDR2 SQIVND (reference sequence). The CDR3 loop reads CASSPMGTASAGTDTQYF. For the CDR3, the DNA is TGTGCCAGTAGTCCGATGGGGACGGCGTCAGCGGGGACAGATACGCAGTATTTT.

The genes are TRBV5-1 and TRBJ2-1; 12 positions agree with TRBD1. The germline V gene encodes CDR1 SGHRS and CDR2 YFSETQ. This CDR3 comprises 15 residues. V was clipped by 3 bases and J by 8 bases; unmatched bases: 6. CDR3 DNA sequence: TGCGCCAGCAGCTATGGGACAGGGGGCTTCGATGAGCAGTTCTTC. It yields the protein CASSYGTGGFDEQFF.

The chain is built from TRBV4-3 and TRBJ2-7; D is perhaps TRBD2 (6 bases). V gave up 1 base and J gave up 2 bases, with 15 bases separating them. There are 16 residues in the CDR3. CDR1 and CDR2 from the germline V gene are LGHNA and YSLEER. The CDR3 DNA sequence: TGCGCCAGCAGCCAAGGGAGAGAAGCGGGTACCTACGAGCAGTACTTC. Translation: CASSQGREAGTYEQYF.

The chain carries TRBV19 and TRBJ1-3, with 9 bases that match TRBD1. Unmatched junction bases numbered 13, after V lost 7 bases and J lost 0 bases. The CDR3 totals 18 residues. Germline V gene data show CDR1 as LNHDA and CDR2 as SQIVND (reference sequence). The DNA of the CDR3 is TGTGCCAGTAAACCGGGACAGGGCCCTGCGATCTCTGGAAACACCATATATTTT. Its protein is CASKPGQGPAISGNTIYF.

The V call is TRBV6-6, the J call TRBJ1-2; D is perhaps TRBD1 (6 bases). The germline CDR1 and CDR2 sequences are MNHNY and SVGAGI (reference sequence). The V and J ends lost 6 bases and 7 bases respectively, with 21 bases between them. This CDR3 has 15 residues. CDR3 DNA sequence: TGTGCCAGCAGCGAGGTCGCACAGGGTGTCGGTGGCTACACCTTC. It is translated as CASSEVAQGVGGYTF.

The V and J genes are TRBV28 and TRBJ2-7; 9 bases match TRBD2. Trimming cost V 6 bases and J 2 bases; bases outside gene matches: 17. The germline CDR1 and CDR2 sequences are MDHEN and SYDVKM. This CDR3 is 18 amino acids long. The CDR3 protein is CASSLPRTIAGATYEQYF. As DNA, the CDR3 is TGTGCCAGCAGCCTCCCGCGGACTATAGCGGGAGCAACCTACGAGCAGTACTTC.